Listed below are T cell receptor beta chains from one sample, sequenced in a study of PD-1 blockade in classical Hodgkin lymphoma. Clones were sequenced by immunoSEQ multiplex PCR, and TCRdb holds only the in-frame ones, with some missing. The sample carries about 24,000 clones, 84% recorded once. The material sequenced was CD4+ T cells from blood, taken at baseline. The receptors stem from a human donor with classical Hodgkin lymphoma. Each CDR3 is given without its conserved first and last residue.

>TRBV28
ASSLVFGGYTGELF
>TRBV7-2
ASSLWGADSPLH
>TRBV11-2
ASSPWVAVNEQF
>TRBV5-1
ASSTATTGELF
>TRBV7-9
ASSWGGTREFSGNTIY
>TRBV6-1
ASSDNRGSNTGELF
>TRBV6-5
ASSYSQANTEAF
>TRBV7-2
ASSLPQVLEAF
>TRBV28
ASTRRGINEQF
>TRBV7-9
ASSPPFRIGAEAF
>TRBV7-9
ASSLATVSNYGYT
>TRBV7-9
ASSFTQANNSPLH
>TRBV28
ASSLFSGRANTGELF
>TRBV5-6
ASSPDPGQGSPLH
>TRBV4-2
ASSPELESTDTQY
>TRBV18
ASSPQREDEQF
>TRBV6-5
ASSYSGQNNQPQH
>TRBV7-2
ASSLMARSSYNEQF
>TRBV7-2
ASSREETQY
>TRBV2
ASSETRPSGELF